Shown below are 8 T cell receptor beta chains from a single sample sequenced in a study of T cell clonality in common variable immunodeficiency (dated by TCRdb to the mid-2010s). The library relied on the immunoSEQ multiplex PCR assay. TCRdb holds this immuneACCESS table with in-frame rearrangements only. Some clones are missing; in checked studies, unresolved V genes explain under half, and the rest has no known cause. There are tens of thousands of clones in this sample, and none of them is a singleton. Of the sample, about 1.5% falls within the top ten clones. The sample comprised peripheral blood mononuclear cells. These receptors were obtained from a person aged 18-69 years in good health.

This clone was observed many times. The read halts 3 residues ahead of the CDR3 end, with the missing end drawn from the germline J gene. V usage is TRBV29-1 and J usage is TRBJ2-3; 10 bases line up with TRBD2. The CDR3 length is 14 residues. The ends lost 2 bases at V and 6 bases at J; junction bases unmatched: 5. Germline V gene data show CDR1 as SQVTM and CDR2 as ANQGSEA. The CDR3 here is CSVETLAGVDTQYF. The CDR3 DNA, read in part, is TGCAGCGTTGAAACGCTAGCGGGGGTGGATACG.

In this sample, this clone turned up many times. The CDR3 extends 3 residues past the end of the read, so its final part is completed from the germline J gene. The rearrangement joins TRBV20-1 to TRBJ2-1, with D possibly matching TRBD2 (7 bases). Germline V CDR1 and CDR2: DFQATT, SNEGSKA (reference sequence). This CDR3 comprises 13 residues. V was shortened by 3 bases and J by 8 bases, with 14 bases between the two germline ends. The chain's CDR3 is CSASKGGRHEQFF. CDR3 DNA (partial): TGCAGTGCTAGTAAGGGGGGGCGCCATGAG.

In this sample, this clone turned up a few times. The CDR3 end lies 3 residues beyond the end of the read and is filled in from the germline J gene. V gene TRBV18 combines with J gene TRBJ2-7, with a weak D call TRBD1 (6 bases). The V gene lost 8 bases and the J gene lost 2 bases, with 13 bases spanning the gap. The CDR3 contains 13 residues. CDR1 KGHSH and CDR2 LQKENI come from the germline V gene. The CDR3 DNA, read in part, is TGTGCCAGCGCCGGCGACAGGCCCTACGAG. Amino acids: CASAGDRPYE. The complete CDR3 protein is CASAGDRPYEQYF.

This clone was observed many times. The read gets to within 3 residues of the CDR3 end, and the germline J gene fills in the rest. The chain couples TRBV10-3 to TRBJ1-5; possibly TRBD1 for D (6 bases). CDR3 length: 15 residues. The germline V and J ends were trimmed by 0 bases and 4 bases, with 10 bases remaining between them. Per germline, CDR1 ENHRY and CDR2 SYGVKD. CDR3 protein: CAISESGAWNQPQHF. Incomplete CDR3 DNA: TGTGCCATCAGTGAGTCGGGGGCGTGGAATCAGCCC.

This clone was seen at least ten times. The CDR3 end falls 3 residues outside the read, so it is completed with the germline J gene. The chain recombines TRBV20-1 with TRBJ2-4, with TRBD2 matching 15 bases. This CDR3 is built from 18 residues. V lost 1 base and J lost 3; bases outside the gene matches: 7. Germline CDR1 is DFQATT and CDR2 is SNEGSKA (reference sequence). The sequenced CDR3 bases are TGCAGTGCTAGAGCGGGACTAGCGGGGGGAATACACAAAAACATT. The encoded protein is CSARAGLAGGIHKNI. The entire CDR3 sequence reads CSARAGLAGGIHKNIQYF.

This clone was seen repeatedly, ten times or more. From the germline J gene comes the end of the CDR3, since the read stops 3 residues before it. The genes are TRBV2 and TRBJ2-7; 10 positions agree with TRBD2. Losses at the gene ends were 6 bases for V and 0 bases for J; bases not matched to a gene: 5. Germline assignment: CDR1 SNHLY and CDR2 FYNNEI. The CDR3 is made up of 15 amino acids. CDR3 protein: CASRGTSAASYEQYF. CDR3 DNA, as far as it was read: TGTGCCAGCAGGGGGACTAGCGCTGCCTCCTACGAG.

This clone was counted ten times or more. The DNA ends 3 residues before the CDR3 does, and the rest of the CDR3 is filled in from the germline J gene. The rearrangement links TRBV29-1 to TRBJ1-1, with D possibly matching TRBD1 (5 bases). Germline CDR1 is SQVTM and CDR2 is ANQGSEA. The CDR3 sequence is 15 residues long. With 1 base removed from V and 0 bases from J, the gap between germline ends came to 12 bases. The part of the CDR3 DNA that was read is TGCAGCGTTGAAGGGGGCAATGGCGTGAACACTGAA. Amino acids: CSVEGGNGVNTE. The whole CDR3 protein is CSVEGGNGVNTEAFF.

This clone was picked up many times. The CDR3 is cut off 3 residues early in the read; its end comes from the germline J gene. The rearrangement uses TRBV7-3 and TRBJ2-1, with TRBD2 identical over 7 bases. J lost 8 bases, V lost 0 bases, and 7 bases had no gene match. Germline CDR1 is SGHTA and CDR2 is FQGTGA. The CDR3 is made up of 15 amino acids. The CDR3 bases that were read are TGTGCCAGCAGCTTAACAGGACTAGACGGGGATGAG. This translates into CASSLTGLDGDE. The whole CDR3 region reads CASSLTGLDGDEQFF.